This T cell receptor beta chain came from a study of regulatory T cells in long-lasting Graves disease. Whole-study context: Duration of antithyroid drug therapy among newly diagnosed Graves' patients was under 3 months. Study conclusions and caveats: Among persistent patients, a larger number of public clonotypes were shared (around 3,000) than among newly diagnosed patients (roughly 1,000).

The time point: newly diagnosed GD, antithyroid drugs for less than 3 months. RNA extracted from PBMCs served as the sequencing template. The V end lost 8 bases, the J end lost 3 bases, and 11 bases lay between the germline ends. Looked up from germline, CDR1 is SNHLY and CDR2 is FYNNEI. The CDR3 length is 12 residues. This clonotype showed up many times. The antigen remains undetermined. Assembly of TCR beta libraries relied on iRepertoire HTBI primers together with Arm-PCR of CDR3 regions. TCRdb re-analysed the multiplex PCR reads in MiXCR, keeping a single row per CDR3 protein. In the table there are fewer than 650,000 distinct CDR3 sequences, under 20% of which are singletons. The sample was also reused in another study, on T cells in Graves' hyperthyroidism and ophthalmopathy.

Sequences were derived from peripheral blood mononuclear cells (PBMCs), sampled at new diagnosis, from a patient treated with antithyroid drugs. The chain uses TRBV2 and TRBJ2-7; the D is unclear. The source is a woman younger than 45 with Graves disease. The CDR3 is CASLWSLYEQYF. For the CDR3, the DNA is TGTGCCAGCTTATGGTCCCTCTACGAGCAGTACTTC.